The entry below gives a single T cell receptor (beta chain) sequence along with its context. Germline CDR1 is MNHNY and CDR2 is SVGAGI (reference sequence). The CDR3 length is 13 residues. Between the trimmed V and J ends, which lost 2 bases and 6 bases, there was a span of 10 bases. These data are taken from a study of cytomegalovirus exposure and HLA in healthy donors. Both 60 Vbeta primers and 13 Jbeta primers went into the PCR. Sequencing was performed with immunoSEQ multiplex PCR; in TCRdb, only in-frame clones are kept and a portion is missing. The data contain fewer than 250,000 clones, around 75% of them seen just once; the ten biggest clones take up approximately 3.1%.

Sequencing was done on a sample of PBMCs. J is TRBJ1-2 and V is TRBV6-6, with D unclear. This receptor was obtained from a woman in her 30s in good health and CMV-seropositive. The CDR3 coding sequence is TGTGCCAGCAGTTACGCAGGAGGGAATGGCTACACCTTC. It specifies CASSYAGGNGYTF.